A single sample is the source of the 9 T cell receptor beta chains below, sequenced in a study of blood T cell repertoires in COVID-19. Profiling relied on immunoSEQ multiplex PCR, and the TCRdb table lists in-frame clones only, not all of them. The sample includes about 20,000 clones, about 87% of them seen just once. The material sequenced was peripheral blood. These receptors all come from a human donor in a cohort sampled during active COVID-19.

The chain employs TRBV27 and TRBJ1-1; D remains ambiguous. The V end was cut by 2 bases, the J end by 7 bases, with 8 bases between. This CDR3 has 12 residues. CDR1 is MNHEY and CDR2 is SMNVEV in the germline V gene (reference sequence). CDR3 protein: CASSLRYGEAFF. CDR3 sequence (DNA): TGTGCCAGCAGTTTACGGTACGGTGAAGCTTTCTTT.

The chain links TRBV7-8 to TRBJ2-1, with 9 bases identical to TRBD2. The germline V gene has CDR1 SGHVS and CDR2 FQNEAQ. The length of the CDR3 is 16 residues. V shed 2 bases, J shed 1 base, and the junction held 3 bases outside the gene matches. This CDR3 reads CASSLLSGRSYNEQFF. CDR3 DNA: TGTGCCAGCAGCTTATTAAGCGGGAGGTCCTACAATGAGCAGTTCTTC.

The chain combines TRBV19 with TRBJ2-4; 9 bases fit TRBD1. Germline V gene sequence: CDR1 LNHDA, CDR2 SQIVND (reference sequence). This CDR3 is built from 17 residues. Unmatched junction bases numbered 13, after V lost 4 bases and J lost 6 bases. The CDR3: CASSTQTGGASRNIQYF. The CDR3 bases are TGTGCCAGTAGTACCCAAACAGGGGGCGCTTCCCGAAACATTCAGTACTTC.

The chain carries TRBV5-6 and TRBJ2-2, with 7 bases fitting TRBD1. CDR1 and CDR2 from the germline V gene are SGHDT and YYEEEE. The V gene end was trimmed by 1 base and the J gene end by 4 bases; junction bases not matched to a gene: 7. The CDR3 has 16 residues. The CDR3 DNA sequence: TGTGCCAGCAGCTTGCTAGGGACAGACCTCACCGGGGAGCTGTTTTTT. Residues: CASSLLGTDLTGELFF. The whole variable domain, filled in from reference TRBV5-6 and TRBJ2-2, reads DAGVTQSPTHLIKTRGQQVTLRCSPKSGHDTVSWYQQALGQGPQFIFQYYEEEERQRGNFPDRFSGHQFPNYSSELNVNALLLGDSALYLCASSLLGTDLTGELFFGEGSRLTVL.

The chain has TRBV5-1 and TRBJ2-1, with 9 bases identical to TRBD2. CDR3 length equals 15 residues. Trimming at V came to 0 bases and at J to 5 bases, leaving 3 bases not matched to a gene. Germline V lookup: CDR1 SGHRS, CDR2 YFSETQ. Here the CDR3 DNA reads TGCGCCAGCAGCTTGGCTAGCGGGACCCACAATGAGCAGTTCTTC. Protein: CASSLASGTHNEQFF.

Only one count was recorded for this clone. The rearrangement joins TRBV27 to TRBJ1-4, with 8 bases lining up with TRBD1. The trim removed 5 bases at V and 7 bases at J, leaving 12 bases unmatched. CDR1 is MNHEY, CDR2 SMNVEV, per germline (reference sequence). This CDR3 has 16 amino acids. CDR3 coding DNA: TGTGCCAGCAGTCCCCTACAGACAGGGGAAGGTGAAAAACTGTTTTTT. Translation gives CASSPLQTGEGEKLFF.

This chain links TRBV12-3 or TRBV12-4 with TRBJ2-1; TRBD2 aligns across 11 bases. J gave up 7 bases and V 6 bases, and 2 bases lay outside the gene matches. CDR3 length equals 13 residues. The CDR3 DNA reads as TGTGCCAGCAGCCCTAGCGGGAGGAATGAGCAGTTCTTC. Its translation is CASSPSGRNEQFF.

The chain has TRBV11-2 and TRBJ2-3; D remains ambiguous. This CDR3 comprises 14 residues. Germline-derived CDR1 and CDR2 are SGHAT and FQNNGV. The V end was cut by 2 bases, the J end by 0 bases, with 6 bases between. The CDR3 DNA follows: TGTGCCAGCAGCTTATCAATTAGCACAGATACGCAGTATTTT. Amino acid sequence: CASSLSISTDTQYF.

The chain employs TRBV28 and TRBJ2-7; TRBD1 aligns across 9 bases. The CDR3 extends over 14 amino acids. Germline CDR1 reads MDHEN; CDR2 reads SYDVKM. V lost 7 bases, J lost 0 bases, and 4 bases stayed unmatched. This chain's CDR3 is CASTRTGVSYEQYF. The CDR3 nucleotides read TGTGCCAGCACCAGGACAGGGGTCTCCTACGAGCAGTACTTC.